One and the same sample provided the 17 T cell receptor beta chains below, sequenced in a study of tumor-infiltrating lymphocytes in primary liver carcinoma. The researchers produced TCR beta cDNA from roughly 500 ng total RNA with a constant-region primer. Libraries covering TCR beta were generated through three nested multiplex PCR rounds (using a slightly modified ARM-PCR). The study ran its first two PCR rounds for approximately 11 cycles each, using TRBV1-TRBV30 forward primers and a C-beta reverse primer. TCRdb re-called the multiplex PCR reads through MiXCR, storing one row per CDR3 protein. The data show under 200,000 distinct CDR3 sequences, about 65% seen once. Unsorted whole blood served as the source of blood RNA, and germline DNA was extracted as well. Input material: peripheral blood. The origin of the receptors is a woman aged 55-69 years with primary liver carcinoma and hepatitis B virus infection.

There are many counts of this clonotype. V gene TRBV12-3 or TRBV12-4 combines with J gene TRBJ2-7; TRBD2 matches at 8 bases. The CDR3 is made up of 15 amino acids. The J segment lost 1 base and the V segment lost 5 bases, leaving 7 bases of the junction unmatched. This chain's CDR3 is CASSPGTRSSYEQYF. CDR3 sequence (DNA): TGTGCCAGCAGTCCCGGGACTAGGAGTTCCTACGAGCAGTACTTC.

This clonotype was detected only a few times. V is TRBV5-1 and J is TRBJ2-3, with TRBD1 matching over 9 bases. The ends lost 10 bases at V and 3 bases at J; junction bases unmatched: 9. Germline V CDR1 and CDR2: SGHRS, YFSETQ. The CDR3 sequence is 14 residues long. The CDR3 reads CASYRGLMTDTQYF. The CDR3 nucleotides read TGCGCCTCTTACAGGGGGCTAATGACAGATACGCAGTATTTT.

On this clonotype: This likely comes from a read error, as the CDR3 has no conserved phenylalanine or tryptophan at its end. The J gene is TRBJ2-7, the V gene TRBV12-3 or TRBV12-4; D is unresolved. The CDR3 covers 14 residues. V was shortened by 5 bases and J by 0 bases, with 11 bases between the two germline ends. The CDR3, as DNA: TGTGCCAGCAGTCTTGGCGACCACTCCTACGAGCAGTACCTC. As protein: CASSLGDHSYEQYL.

Concerning this clonotype itself: The junction departs from the called germline gene at one end, perhaps through a read error. The chain is built from TRBV11-2 and TRBJ2-7; TRBD2 agrees at 12 bases. Germline assignment: CDR1 SGHAT and CDR2 FQNNGV. The CDR3 totals 16 residues. CDR3 amino acids: CADSPRTSGTPYEQYF. In nucleotides, the CDR3 is TGTGCCGACAGCCCAAGGACTAGCGGGACCCCCTATGAGCAGTACTTC.

In this sample, this clonotype turned up once. At one of its ends the junction is not consistent with the germline gene, which may arise from a read error. The rearrangement links TRBV5-4 to TRBJ2-2; 9 positions match TRBD1. The CDR3 runs to 14 residues. Germline lookup yields CDR1 SGHNT and CDR2 YYREEE (reference sequence). The CDR3 sequence is CARSSQGATVELFF. The CDR3 nucleotides are TGTGCCAGAAGCTCACAGGGGGCCACCGTGGAGCTGTTTTTT.

With regard to this clonotype: It may be a read error: a sequence one base away is much more abundant. This CDR3 is missing its conserved last phenylalanine or tryptophan, likely due to a read error. The chain uses TRBV14 and TRBJ2-7; 8 nucleotides agree with TRBD1. The CDR3 consists of 17 residues. Trimming took 3 bases from V and 2 from J; bases not matched to a gene: 12. In germline, CDR1 is SGHDN, CDR2 FVKESK. CDR3 amino acids: CASSQGQAPLIPYEQYL. The CDR3, as DNA: TGTGCCAGCAGCCAGGGACAGGCACCATTAATTCCCTACGAGCAGTACTTG.

A few counts support this clonotype. Given a much more abundant clone one base away, this may be a read error. V and J are TRBV6-6 and TRBJ2-3; 11 bases line up with TRBD2. From germline, CDR1 is MNHNY and CDR2 SVGAGI (reference sequence). J was trimmed by 1 base and V by 6 bases; bases with no gene match: 12. CDR3 length: 18 amino acids. The CDR3 DNA reads TGTGCCAGCAGACTTACTAGCGGGAGTGGTGGCGGCACAGATACGCAGTATTTT. Its protein is CASRLTSGSGGGTDTQYF.

Comments on this clonotype: With a much larger clone just one base away, this may be a read error. CDR3 sequence reads: CASSSTSGIIDTQYF. Here the CDR3 DNA reads TGCGCCAGCAGCTCGACTAGCGGGATCATCGATACGCAGTATTTT. This sequence joins TRBV5-1 and TRBJ2-3, with 11 bases lining up with TRBD2. Germline lookup yields CDR1 SGHRS and CDR2 YFSETQ. The CDR3 is made up of 15 amino acids. V lost 3 bases, J lost 6 bases, and 6 bases stayed unmatched.

This clonotype occurred many times. This may be a read error, as it is one base from a much larger clone. The V and J genes are TRBV6-2 or TRBV6-3 and TRBJ2-5; no firm D call. CDR1 MNHEY and CDR2 SVGEGT come from the germline V gene. Trimming shortened V by 7 bases and J by 1 base, and 4 bases separated the two germline ends. This CDR3 region has 11 residues. The CDR3 here is CASTSQETQYF. The CDR3 DNA sequence: TGTGCCAGCACCTCCCAAGAGACCCAGTACTTC.

The chain combines TRBV28 with TRBJ2-7; TRBD2 matches at 8 bases. The germline V gene encodes CDR1 MDHEN and CDR2 SYDVKM. V lost 2 bases to trimming and J lost 7 bases; unmatched junction nucleotides: 13. This CDR3 has 16 amino acids. The CDR3 loop is CASSLRWGLVGGEQYF. Written as DNA, the CDR3 is TGTGCCAGCAGTTTACGGTGGGGACTAGTGGGAGGGGAGCAGTACTTC.

To note about this clonotype: The conserved phenylalanine or tryptophan is not found at the CDR3 terminus, so this likely reflects a read error. The CDR3 DNA reads TGTGCCAGCAGTGCCAGGGAGGGTCAGCCCCAGCATATT. This encodes CASSAREGQPQHI. The chain combines TRBV6-4 with TRBJ1-5; D may be TRBD1 (5 bases). Trimming shortened V by 4 bases and J by 6 bases, and 10 bases separated the two germline ends. The CDR3 consists of 13 residues. CDR1 MRHNA and CDR2 SNTAGT come from the germline V gene.

Of note for this clonotype: Relative to the germline gene, one junction end is altered; a read error may explain this. V is TRBV11-3 and J is TRBJ2-1; TRBD2 is a possible D gene (5 bases). Germline V gives CDR1 SGHNT, CDR2 YENEEA. This CDR3 is built from 15 residues. The DNA for the CDR3 is TGTGCCAACAGCCGAGCGGTGAGCTCTTACAATGAGCAGTTCTTC. The encoded protein is CANSRAVSSYNEQFF.

A note on this clonotype: This may come from a read error, since a much larger clone is one base off. In DNA, the CDR3 is TGTGCCAACAGCCAAGATCCTACGAGGACCCGGAAAGAGACCCAGTACTTC. Protein sequence: CANSQDPTRTRKETQYF. The chain joins TRBV4-2 to TRBJ2-5; D gene ambiguous. In germline, CDR1 is LGHNA, CDR2 YNFKEQ. The CDR3 is made up of 17 amino acids.

Ten or more counts support this clonotype. The gene calls are TRBV4-1 and TRBJ2-4, with 9 nucleotides matching TRBD2. The germline V gene encodes CDR1 MGHRA and CDR2 YSYEKL. The CDR3 runs to 17 residues. Trimming took 2 bases from V and 1 from J; bases not matched to a gene: 6. This CDR3 reads CASSQPTSGPAKNIQYF. The CDR3 DNA follows: TGCGCCAGCAGCCAACCAACTAGCGGGCCTGCCAAAAACATTCAGTACTTC.

This clonotype has just a few counts. J is TRBJ2-3 and V is TRBV19, with TRBD1 matching over 11 bases. This CDR3 has 16 amino acids. The V gene end was trimmed by 5 bases and the J gene end by 5 bases; junction bases not matched to a gene: 9. Germline V gene sequence: CDR1 LNHDA, CDR2 SQIVND (reference sequence). For the CDR3, the DNA is TGTGCCAGTAGTCTACAGGACAGGGGGCGCGTAGATACGCAGTATTTT. Its translation is CASSLQDRGRVDTQYF.

This clonotype has a count of ten or more. The chain carries TRBV14 and TRBJ1-1; D gene unclear. Trimming removed 1 base at V and 2 bases at J, with 5 bases between. CDR1 SGHDN and CDR2 FVKESK come from the germline V gene. This CDR3 comprises 13 residues. CDR3 in amino acids: CASSQGFNTEAFF. The DNA for the CDR3 is TGTGCCAGCAGCCAAGGGTTCAACACTGAAGCTTTCTTT.

Concerning this clonotype itself: The conserved phenylalanine or tryptophan is not found at the CDR3 terminus, so this likely reflects a read error. The chain employs TRBV11-2 and TRBJ2-7; D possibly corresponds to TRBD2 (6 bases). CDR1 and CDR2 from the germline V gene are SGHAT and FQNNGV. V lost 3 bases to trimming and J lost 3 bases, with 9 bases between them. There are 13 residues in the CDR3. CDR3 sequence reads: CASSLGGGYEQYI. The CDR3 region has the DNA TGTGCCAGCAGCTTGGGGGGAGGCTACGAGCAGTACATC.